This record concerns one T cell receptor beta chain sequence. These data originate in a study of shared clonotypes between healthy human individuals. Method: immunoSEQ multiplex PCR; TCRdb's copy keeps in-frame clones and lacks some. This table has approximately 2,000,000 clones, 85% to 95% appearing once. CD8 cells regarded as naive lacked CD45RO, were positively chosen for CCR7, and omitted terminally differentiated effector memory CD45RA+ cells. Sequenced sample: naive CD8+ T cells from PBMCs. This TCR was sampled from a man younger than 35 in good health. Some clones in this sample may be carry-over from other donors' samples.

The chain's CDR3 is CASSLAGGLYNEQFF. CDR3 coding DNA: TGTGCCAGCAGCTTGGCGGGAGGGCTCTACAATGAGCAGTTCTTC. The genes are TRBV13 and TRBJ2-1; 9 nucleotides align to TRBD2. The CDR3 length is 15 residues. From germline, CDR1 is PRHDT and CDR2 FYEKMQ (reference sequence). Trimming took 3 bases from V and 3 from J; bases not matched to a gene: 3.